This T cell receptor (beta chain) was profiled in a study of Ad26.COV2.S vaccination and SARS-CoV-2 variants. Indicated treatment: roughly 19 received Ad26.COV2.S at low or high dose, single or two shots; 5 received placebo; per-sample allocation not given. Collection of the samples took place on day 63 after the first injection of vaccine or placebo. Per germline, CDR1 SGHTA and CDR2 FQGNSA. This CDR3 has 14 amino acids. V lost 2 bases and J 9 bases, leaving 17 bases between the germline ends. Generated by immunoSEQ multiplex PCR, the TCRdb table keeps only in-frame clones and is missing some. The sample carries some 640,000 clones, 89% recorded once.

This clonotype was obtained from a person aged 18-65 years who received the Ad26.COV2.S COVID-19 vaccine or a placebo. Material: peripheral blood, obtained in a trial of Ad26.COV2.S vaccine versus placebo. This sequence joins TRBV7-2 and TRBJ2-7, with D perhaps matching TRBD2 (6 bases). The CDR3 coding sequence is TGTGCCAGCAGCTTAAAGGGACCGGGGGAACGGCAGTACTTC. It is translated as CASSLKGPGERQYF.